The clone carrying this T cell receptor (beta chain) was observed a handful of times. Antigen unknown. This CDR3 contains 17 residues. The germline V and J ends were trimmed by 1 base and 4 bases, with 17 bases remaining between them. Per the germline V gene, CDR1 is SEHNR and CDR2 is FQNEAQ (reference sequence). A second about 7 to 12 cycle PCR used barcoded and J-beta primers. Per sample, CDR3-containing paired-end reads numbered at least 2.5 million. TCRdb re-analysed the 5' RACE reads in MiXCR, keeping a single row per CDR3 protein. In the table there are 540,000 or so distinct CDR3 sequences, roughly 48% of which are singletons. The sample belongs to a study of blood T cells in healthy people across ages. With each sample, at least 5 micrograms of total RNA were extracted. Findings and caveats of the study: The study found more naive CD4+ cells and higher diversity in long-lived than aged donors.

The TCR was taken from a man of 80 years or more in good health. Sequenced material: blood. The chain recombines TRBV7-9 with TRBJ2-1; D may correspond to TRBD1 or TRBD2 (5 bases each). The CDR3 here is CASSLVGVEDIYNEQFF. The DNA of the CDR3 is TGTGCCAGCAGCTTAGTGGGGGTAGAGGACATTTACAATGAGCAGTTCTTC. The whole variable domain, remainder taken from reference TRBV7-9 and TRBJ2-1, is DTGVSQNPRHKITKRGQNVTFRCDPISEHNRLYWYRQTLGQGPEFLTYFQNEAQLEKSRLLSDRFSAERPKGSFSTLEIQRTEQGDSAMYLCASSLVGVEDIYNEQFFGPGTRLTVL.